This T cell receptor beta chain was profiled in a study of T cell changes during pregnancy in multiple sclerosis. Germline CDR1 SGHTS, CDR2 YDEGEE. Trimming removed 6 bases at V and 2 bases at J, with 15 bases between. The CDR3 contains 15 residues. This clone was counted once. Method: immunoSEQ multiplex PCR; TCRdb's copy keeps in-frame clones and lacks some. Of about 75,000 clones detected, 89% appear once; the ten largest clones hold roughly 1%. The TCR sequence derives from a female donor in good health, enrolled as a control in a pregnancy study. This specimen was peripheral blood, taken in the first trimester of pregnancy. This chain links TRBV5-8 with TRBJ1-5, with D possibly being TRBD1 (6 bases). CDR3 residues: CASTIQGWGNQPQHF. CDR3 DNA: TGTGCCAGCACCATACAGGGTTGGGGCAATCAGCCCCAGCATTTT.